This is a list of T cell receptor beta chains from one sample in a study of T cells in localized non-small cell lung cancer. TCRdb keeps only in-frame clones here, not all; method: immunoSEQ multiplex PCR. Of around 36,000 clones in the sample, roughly 79% were seen once. The specimen was peripheral blood mononuclear cells, collected before any cancer treatment. These receptors all stem from a male donor at least 60 years old with stage II lung adenocarcinoma. Each CDR3 is given with its conserved first and last residue. Fields, in order: V gene, D gene, clone size, J gene, CDR3 DNA, CDR3 protein. A D gene is named only where the DNA matches it firmly. Not every row has a clone size; where given, it reads once, few, many or a size class.

V: TRBV5-1; D: .; size: .; J: TRBJ1-1; DNA: TGCGCCAGCAGCTCTGCGAGGAACACTGAAGCTTTCTTT; CDR3: CASSSARNTEAFF
V: TRBV7-8; D: TRBD1; size: .; J: TRBJ1-1; DNA: TGTGCCAGCAGCCCCTCGACAGGGATTTACACTGAAGCTTTCTTT; CDR3: CASSPSTGIYTEAFF
V: TRBV7-2; D: TRBD1; size: .; J: TRBJ1-2; DNA: TGTGCCAGCAGCTTAACAGGGGTCTTTTCGAGCGGCTACACCTTC; CDR3: CASSLTGVFSSGYTF
V: TRBV4-1; D: .; size: few; J: TRBJ1-5; DNA: TGCGCCAGCAGCCAATCTGGAGGTTATGGCAATCAGCCCCAGCATTTT; CDR3: CASSQSGGYGNQPQHF
V: TRBV19; D: .; size: .; J: TRBJ1-1; DNA: TGTGCCAGTAGTATCTTCAAGGAAGCTTTCTTT; CDR3: CASSIFKEAFF
V: TRBV4-1; D: .; size: .; J: TRBJ1-2; DNA: TGCGCCAGCAGCCAAGATGGGCAGGCTCGCTATGGCTACACCTTC; CDR3: CASSQDGQARYGYTF
V: TRBV18; D: TRBD1; size: .; J: TRBJ2-7; DNA: TGTGCCAGCTCACCGAACTTATTAGGGACAGGATCCTACGAGCAGTACTTC; CDR3: CASSPNLLGTGSYEQYF
V: TRBV27; D: .; size: .; J: TRBJ1-2; DNA: TGTGCCAGCAGTAGATCAGGAGTCTCTAATGGCTACACCTTC; CDR3: CASSRSGVSNGYTF
V: TRBV18; D: .; size: .; J: TRBJ1-2; DNA: TGTGCCAGCTCACCTAATCATAACTATGGCTACACCTTC; CDR3: CASSPNHNYGYTF
V: TRBV30; D: .; size: .; J: TRBJ1-1; DNA: TGTGCCTGTAATAGACAGGACATCATGAACACTGAAGCTTTCTTT; CDR3: CACNRQDIMNTEAFF
V: TRBV9; D: .; size: once; J: TRBJ1-2; DNA: TGTGCCAGCAGCGTAGCTGGGGAGGGCTATGGCTACACCTTC; CDR3: CASSVAGEGYGYTF
V: TRBV6-5; D: .; size: .; J: TRBJ1-2; DNA: TGTGCCAGCAGTCTCGACGGAACTAACTATGGCTACACCTTC; CDR3: CASSLDGTNYGYTF
V: TRBV5-6; D: TRBD1; size: .; J: TRBJ1-4; DNA: TGTGCCAGCAGCGTCGGGACAGGGGGTAGGAGTGAAAAACTGTTTTTT; CDR3: CASSVGTGGRSEKLFF
V: TRBV18; D: .; size: .; J: TRBJ2-7; DNA: TGTGCCAGCTCACCAGGAGGGTACAACGAGCAGTACTTC; CDR3: CASSPGGYNEQYF
V: TRBV9; D: .; size: .; J: TRBJ1-3; DNA: TGTGCCAGCAGCGCCTCATCCGGATCTGGAAACACCATATATTTT; CDR3: CASSASSGSGNTIYF
V: TRBV28; D: .; size: once; J: TRBJ2-7; DNA: TGTGCCGGAGGAAGTTCCTACGAGCAGTACTTC; CDR3: CAGGSSYEQYF
V: TRBV5-1; D: TRBD2; size: .; J: TRBJ2-5; DNA: TGCGCCAGCAGCTTGGCCCAGACTAGCGGGAGTATGGGCCAAGAGACCCAGTACTTC; CDR3: CASSLAQTSGSMGQETQYF
V: TRBV6-6; D: TRBD1; size: .; J: TRBJ2-1; DNA: TGTGCCAGCAGTTACGGGGACAGGCGGGATGAGCAGTTCTTC; CDR3: CASSYGDRRDEQFF
V: TRBV30; D: .; size: .; J: TRBJ1-5; DNA: TGTGCCTGGAGCCGCCAGGCAAATCAGCCCCAGCATTTT; CDR3: CAWSRQANQPQHF
V: TRBV18; D: TRBD1; size: .; J: TRBJ2-2; DNA: TGTGCCAGCACCGGATCGCAGGGGGTCGGGGAGCTGTTTTTT; CDR3: CASTGSQGVGELFF
V: TRBV5-5; D: .; size: .; J: TRBJ2-2; DNA: TGTGCCAGCAGCTTGGAGATCCAGGGCATAAACACCGGGGAGCTGTTTTTT; CDR3: CASSLEIQGINTGELFF
V: TRBV5-6; D: .; size: few; J: TRBJ2-6; DNA: TGTGCCAGCAGCCGGGGGTCGGCAGACGGGGCCAACGTCCTGACTTTC; CDR3: CASSRGSADGANVLTF
V: TRBV2; D: .; size: few; J: TRBJ2-4; DNA: TGTGCCAGCAGTGGGGAAAACATTCAGTACTTC; CDR3: CASSGENIQYF
V: TRBV6-1; D: .; size: .; J: TRBJ1-1; DNA: TGTGCCAGCAATACAGGGTACACTGAAGCTTTCTTT; CDR3: CASNTGYTEAFF
V: TRBV2; D: TRBD1; size: .; J: TRBJ2-1; DNA: TGTGCCAGCAGTGTCGACAGGGAGCCCTACAATGAGCAGTTCTTC; CDR3: CASSVDREPYNEQFF
V: TRBV28; D: TRBD2; size: .; J: TRBJ2-7; DNA: TGTGCCAGCAGTGTTTCTAGCGGGATCTACGAGCAGTACTTC; CDR3: CASSVSSGIYEQYF
V: TRBV7-2; D: TRBD2; size: .; J: TRBJ2-5; DNA: TGTGCCAGCAGCTTGGGAGCGGGAGATGGCGAGACCCAGTACTTC; CDR3: CASSLGAGDGETQYF
V: TRBV5-6; D: .; size: once; J: TRBJ1-5; DNA: TGTGCCAGCAGCTTGGTTGGGCCTAATCAGCCCCAGCATTTT; CDR3: CASSLVGPNQPQHF
V: TRBV6-1; D: TRBD2; size: .; J: TRBJ2-3; DNA: TGTGCCAGCACCCTAGCGGGAGGCCCAGATACGCAGTATTTT; CDR3: CASTLAGGPDTQYF
V: TRBV30; D: TRBD1; size: .; J: TRBJ1-1; DNA: TGTGCCTGGGATTCCGGGACAGGGACTGAAGCTTTCTTT; CDR3: CAWDSGTGTEAFF
V: TRBV5-1; D: .; size: .; J: TRBJ1-5; DNA: TGCGCCAGCAGTCTCGGCGAGTACAATCAGCCCCAGCATTTT; CDR3: CASSLGEYNQPQHF
V: TRBV6-6; D: .; size: .; J: TRBJ1-5; DNA: TGTGCCAGCGGACGGACCTTCAATCAGCCCCAGCATTTT; CDR3: CASGRTFNQPQHF
V: TRBV30; D: TRBD1; size: .; J: TRBJ1-1; DNA: TGTGCCTGGAGTCCGATCCTACCGGGACAGTCGAACACTGAAGCTTTCTTT; CDR3: CAWSPILPGQSNTEAFF
V: TRBV7-9; D: .; size: .; J: TRBJ2-2; DNA: TGTGCCAGCAGCTTTAAGGCTGCGAACACCGGGGAGCTGTTTTTT; CDR3: CASSFKAANTGELFF
V: TRBV2; D: .; size: .; J: TRBJ1-5; DNA: TGTGCCAGCAGTCTACAGGAGAATCAGCCCCAGCATTTT; CDR3: CASSLQENQPQHF
V: TRBV20-1; D: .; size: .; J: TRBJ2-2; DNA: TGCAGTGCTCAGAACACCGGGGAGCTGTTTTTT; CDR3: CSAQNTGELFF
V: TRBV19; D: .; size: .; J: TRBJ1-5; DNA: TGTGCCAGTAATCCCATCACCGGCGGCAATCAGCCCCAGCATTTT; CDR3: CASNPITGGNQPQHF
V: TRBV27; D: .; size: .; J: TRBJ1-1; DNA: TGTGCCAGCAGTTTGGTGGCAGGGTGGACTGAAGCTTTCTTT; CDR3: CASSLVAGWTEAFF
V: TRBV9; D: .; size: medium-sized; J: TRBJ2-7; DNA: TGTGCCAGCAGCGTAGGACGGCGGACCGAGCAGTACTTC; CDR3: CASSVGRRTEQYF
V: TRBV7-2; D: TRBD1; size: once; J: TRBJ2-4; DNA: TGTGCCAGCAGCTTAGAGGGACAGGGGCCCAAAAACATTCAGTACTTC; CDR3: CASSLEGQGPKNIQYF
V: TRBV4-1; D: .; size: .; J: TRBJ1-2; DNA: TGCGCCAGCAGTGATAGTGGGTATGGCTACACCTTC; CDR3: CASSDSGYGYTF
V: TRBV7-9; D: .; size: .; J: TRBJ1-1; DNA: TGTGCCAGCACCTCGAGGACTGAAGCTTTCTTT; CDR3: CASTSRTEAFF
V: TRBV7-2; D: .; size: few; J: TRBJ1-2; DNA: TGTGCCAAACATTCCCGGGGGGTAGGTGGCTACACCTTC; CDR3: CAKHSRGVGGYTF
V: TRBV7-9; D: .; size: .; J: TRBJ2-2; DNA: TGTGCCAGCAGTCGAGTCGGACTGAACACCGGGGAGCTGTTTTTT; CDR3: CASSRVGLNTGELFF
V: TRBV6-1; D: .; size: .; J: TRBJ2-7; DNA: TGTGCCAGCACTGGCGGGACTCCCGACTACGAGCAGTACTTC; CDR3: CASTGGTPDYEQYF
V: TRBV20-1; D: TRBD1; size: once; J: TRBJ2-7; DNA: TGCAGTGCTGAGGGGGCCGGCGAGCAGTACTTC; CDR3: CSAEGAGEQYF
V: TRBV2; D: .; size: .; J: TRBJ1-3; DNA: TGTGCCAGCAGTGGGGCCAGGGCTTCTGGAAACACCATATATTTT; CDR3: CASSGARASGNTIYF
V: TRBV18; D: .; size: .; J: TRBJ1-5; DNA: TGTGCCAGCTTTCCCAGCGCCAATAGCAATCAGCCCCAGCATTTT; CDR3: CASFPSANSNQPQHF
V: TRBV7-2; D: .; size: once; J: TRBJ2-1; DNA: TGTGCCAGCTGCCCGGGGCCCTCCTACAATGAGCAGTTCTTC; CDR3: CASCPGPSYNEQFF
V: TRBV5-1; D: .; size: .; J: TRBJ2-7; DNA: TGCGCCAGCAGCTCATTAAGCGGAACCTCCTACGAGCAGTACTTC; CDR3: CASSSLSGTSYEQYF
V: TRBV28; D: TRBD2; size: .; J: TRBJ2-2; DNA: TGTGCCAGCAGTTTGGGACTAGCGGGAGGACGAACCGGGGAGCTGTTTTTT; CDR3: CASSLGLAGGRTGELFF
V: TRBV2; D: TRBD2; size: .; J: TRBJ2-1; DNA: TGTGCCAGCAGTGGGACTAGCGGGTTATACAATGAGCAGTTCTTC; CDR3: CASSGTSGLYNEQFF
V: TRBV2; D: TRBD1; size: .; J: TRBJ2-2; DNA: TGTGCCAGCAGTGAATGGGGTGGACAGGGAGGACTCACCGGGGAGCTGTTTTTT; CDR3: CASSEWGGQGGLTGELFF
V: TRBV4-3; D: TRBD1; size: .; J: TRBJ2-2; DNA: TGCGCCAGCAGCCAAGGCGGCCAGGGGGCTTCCGGGGAGCTGTTTTTT; CDR3: CASSQGGQGASGELFF
V: TRBV6-5; D: .; size: .; J: TRBJ1-2; DNA: TGTGCCAGCAGTTACTCGGTGGCAGGGAACTATGGCTACACCTTC; CDR3: CASSYSVAGNYGYTF
V: TRBV29-1; D: TRBD1; size: .; J: TRBJ1-4; DNA: TGCAGCGTTGAAGCACAGGGGACATCAAAACTGTTTTTT; CDR3: CSVEAQGTSKLFF
V: TRBV5-6; D: TRBD1; size: .; J: TRBJ2-1; DNA: TGTGCCAGCAGCTTGGGTCACGGGACAGTCTATGTTAGAGGGCAGTTCTTC; CDR3: CASSLGHGTVYVRGQFF